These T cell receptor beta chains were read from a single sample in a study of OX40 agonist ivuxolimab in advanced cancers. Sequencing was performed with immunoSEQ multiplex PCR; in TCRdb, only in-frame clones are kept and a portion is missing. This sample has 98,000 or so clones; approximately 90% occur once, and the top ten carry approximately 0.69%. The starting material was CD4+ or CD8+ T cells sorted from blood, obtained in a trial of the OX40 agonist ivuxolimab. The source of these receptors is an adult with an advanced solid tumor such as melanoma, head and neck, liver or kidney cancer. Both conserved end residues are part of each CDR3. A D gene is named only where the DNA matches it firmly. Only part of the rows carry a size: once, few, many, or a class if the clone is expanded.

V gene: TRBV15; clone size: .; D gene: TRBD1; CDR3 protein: CATSREGQFNEKLFF
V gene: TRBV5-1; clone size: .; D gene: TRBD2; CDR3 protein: CASSWEGPNTGELFF
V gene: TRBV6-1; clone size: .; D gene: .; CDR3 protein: CASRRGSGTQYF
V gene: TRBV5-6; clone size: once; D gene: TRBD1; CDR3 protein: CASRPRDRYYGYTF
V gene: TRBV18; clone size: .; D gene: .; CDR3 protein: CASSPTIYDTQYF
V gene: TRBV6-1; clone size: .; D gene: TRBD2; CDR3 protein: CASRAGLQSYNEQFF
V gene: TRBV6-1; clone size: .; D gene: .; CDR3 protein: CASSEAGVLYEQYF
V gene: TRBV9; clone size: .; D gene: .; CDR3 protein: CASSVETGPGFWGNSPLHF
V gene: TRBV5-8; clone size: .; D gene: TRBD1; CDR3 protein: CASSGTGYYEQYF
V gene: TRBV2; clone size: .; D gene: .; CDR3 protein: CASSTGFGGTTGNTIYF
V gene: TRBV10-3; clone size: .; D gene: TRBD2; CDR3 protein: CAIGGTGTSSNVGTQYF
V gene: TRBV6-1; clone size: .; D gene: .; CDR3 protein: CASTPADSSSEQYF
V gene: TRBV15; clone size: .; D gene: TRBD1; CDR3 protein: CATSRGRDRGRRGTEAFF
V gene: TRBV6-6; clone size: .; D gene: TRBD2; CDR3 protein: CASSRLAGSYEQYF
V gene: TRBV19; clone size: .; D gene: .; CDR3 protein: CASSNKLGTDTQYF
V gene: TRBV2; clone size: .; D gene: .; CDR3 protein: CASAGTQETQYF
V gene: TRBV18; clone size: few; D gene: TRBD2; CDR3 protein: CASSPIPGGSYEQYF
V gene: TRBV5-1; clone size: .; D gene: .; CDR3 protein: CACSTGLSSYNEQFF
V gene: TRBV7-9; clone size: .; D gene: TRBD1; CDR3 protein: CASSPGQGHEKLFF
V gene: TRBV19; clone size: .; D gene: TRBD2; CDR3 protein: CASSMGGLAGGPAYEQYF
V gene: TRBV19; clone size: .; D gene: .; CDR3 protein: CASSIPLQGFGEQYF
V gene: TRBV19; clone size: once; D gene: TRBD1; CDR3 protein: CASSTPGQGAAGAEAFF
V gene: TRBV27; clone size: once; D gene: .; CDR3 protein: CASSFGGRGNYGYTF
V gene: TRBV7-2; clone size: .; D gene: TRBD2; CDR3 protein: CASSLQRDYTDTQYF
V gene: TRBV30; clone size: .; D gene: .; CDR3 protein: CAQRTRGVYEQYF
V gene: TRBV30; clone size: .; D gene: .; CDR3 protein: CAWGPTWTQYF
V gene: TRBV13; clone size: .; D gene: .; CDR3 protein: CASSSGLGNYGYTF
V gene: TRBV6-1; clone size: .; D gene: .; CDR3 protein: CASSVASGANVLTF
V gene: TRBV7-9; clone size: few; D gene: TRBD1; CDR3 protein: CASSPRTGTYEQYF
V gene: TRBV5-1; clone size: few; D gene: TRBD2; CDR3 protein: CASSLVAAGVRGSYNEQFF
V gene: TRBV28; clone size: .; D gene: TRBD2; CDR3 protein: CASSSSGEYNEQFF
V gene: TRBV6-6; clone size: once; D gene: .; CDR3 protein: CASSYSTGKEGGYTF
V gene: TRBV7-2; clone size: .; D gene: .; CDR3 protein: CASSLVWGRYNEQFF
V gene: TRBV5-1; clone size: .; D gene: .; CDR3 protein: CASSLGSNEKLFF
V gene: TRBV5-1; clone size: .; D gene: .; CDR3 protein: CASSLVGKVGGEQYF
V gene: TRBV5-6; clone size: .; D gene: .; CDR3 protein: CASRPTRANTGELFF
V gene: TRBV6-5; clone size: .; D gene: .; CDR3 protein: CASSYGLASGEQFF
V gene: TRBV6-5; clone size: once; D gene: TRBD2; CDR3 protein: CASRTGGTPTGELFF
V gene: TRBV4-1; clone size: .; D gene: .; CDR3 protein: CASSQGSGQLYEQYF
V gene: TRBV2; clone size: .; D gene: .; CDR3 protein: CASMGGRRRLDTQYF
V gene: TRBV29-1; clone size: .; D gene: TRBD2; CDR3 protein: CSVGRTSGMVRNEQFF
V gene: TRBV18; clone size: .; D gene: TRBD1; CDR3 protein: CASSRDRDYEQYF
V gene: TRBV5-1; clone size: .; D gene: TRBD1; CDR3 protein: CASSQQGGGAPQHF
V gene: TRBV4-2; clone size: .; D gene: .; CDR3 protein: CASSQVQGSAETQYF
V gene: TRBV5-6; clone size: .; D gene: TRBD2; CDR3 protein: CASSLDSGRFQETQYF
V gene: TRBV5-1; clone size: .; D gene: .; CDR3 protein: CASSSVKDGNTEAFF
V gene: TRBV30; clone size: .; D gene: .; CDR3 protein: CAWSGGLQETQYF
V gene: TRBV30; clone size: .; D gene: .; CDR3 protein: CAWTRQTKETQYF
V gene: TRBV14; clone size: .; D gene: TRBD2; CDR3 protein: CASSQLGLLQETQYF
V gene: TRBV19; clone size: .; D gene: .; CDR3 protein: CASRPQGGNQPQHF
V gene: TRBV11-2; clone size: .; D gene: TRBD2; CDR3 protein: CASSASGGTDTQYF
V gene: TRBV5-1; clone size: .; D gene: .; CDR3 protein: CASSPLKRETQYF
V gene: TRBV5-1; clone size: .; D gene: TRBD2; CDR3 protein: CASSRSGTSTDTQYF
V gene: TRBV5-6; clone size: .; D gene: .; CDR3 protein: CASRPSGSPMNYGYTF
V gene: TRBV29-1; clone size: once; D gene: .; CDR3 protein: CSVDRRSTGELFF
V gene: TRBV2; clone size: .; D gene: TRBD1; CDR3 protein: CASSLTGGGDGYTF
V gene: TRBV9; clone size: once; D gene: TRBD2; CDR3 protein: CASSATGTSATDTQYF
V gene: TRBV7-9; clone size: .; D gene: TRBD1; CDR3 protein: CASRPRQGAEEQYF
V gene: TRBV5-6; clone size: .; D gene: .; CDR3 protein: CASSWASGRYNEQFF
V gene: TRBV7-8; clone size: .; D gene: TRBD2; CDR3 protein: CASRLAGANEQFF